Listed below are T cell receptor beta chains from one sample, sequenced in a study of T cell repertoires in aging, cancer and after chemotherapy. From the multiplex PCR reads, TCRdb called clonotypes with MiXCR, one entry per CDR3 protein. Of over 9,500 distinct CDR3 sequences listed, around a third are singletons. Source material: blood. The receptor set was obtained from a human donor in good health. CDR3s include the opening cysteine and the closing phenylalanine or tryptophan. The D gene is left open where the match is weak. Where a row states a size, it is once, few, many or the class of an expanded clone; other rows omit it.

abundance	j_gene	v_gene	d_gene	CDR3nt	CDR3aa
-	TRBJ2-5	TRBV11-3	-	TGTGCCAGCAGCTTAGTGCCAGAACAAGAGACCCAGTACTTC	CASSLVPEQETQYF
-	TRBJ1-2	TRBV24-1	-	TGTGCCATGAGGACAGACGATTATGGCTACACCTTC	CAMRTDDYGYTF
few	TRBJ2-5	TRBV6-5	-	TGTGCCAGCAGTCCGGCCGTGGGGCGGGAGACCCAGTACTTC	CASSPAVGRETQYF
-	TRBJ1-4	TRBV18	-	TGTGCCAGCTCACCCCTGCCGAGAAATGAAAAACTGTTTTTT	CASSPLPRNEKLFF
few	TRBJ2-7	TRBV6-6	TRBD2	TGTGCCAGCAGTTGGAGGGAGGGAATCCACGAGCAGTACTTC	CASSWREGIHEQYF
-	TRBJ1-2	TRBV6-1	TRBD1	TGTGCCAGCAGTGAAGGACAGGGGGCGCGTGGCTACACCTTC	CASSEGQGARGYTF
few	TRBJ1-2	TRBV10-3	TRBD1	TGTGCCATTTCCGACAGGGCTAACTATGGCTACACCTTC	CAISDRANYGYTF
-	TRBJ2-7	TRBV12-3/TRBV12-4	TRBD1	TGTGCCAGCAGTTTAGGGTCGAGGGGCAGGGGGCCCGGCGAGCAGTACTTC	CASSLGSRGRGPGEQYF
few	TRBJ2-5	TRBV6-5	-	TGTGCCAGCAGTCCACCGGGACGCCTTCAAGAGACCCAGTACTTC	CASSPPGRLQETQYF
-	TRBJ1-4	TRBV6-1	-	TGTGCCAGCAGTGGGAGAGGGGGGGCAACTAATGAAAAACTGTTTTTT	CASSGRGGATNEKLFF
-	TRBJ2-7	TRBV5-1	-	TGCGCCAGCAGATCTCGGGACGGTCTCTCCTACGAGCAGTACTTC	CASRSRDGLSYEQYF
few	TRBJ2-1	TRBV19	-	TGTGCCAGTAGTATCAGTAGCGTGCCCTACAATGAGCAGTTCTTC	CASSISSVPYNEQFF
-	TRBJ1-2	TRBV5-1	-	TGCGCCAGCAGCGTGGAGGGGAGGACAGCAGCTGGCTACACCTTC	CASSVEGRTAAGYTF
medium-sized	TRBJ2-3	TRBV29-1	-	TGCAGCGTTGATCCCTTAGGAGGATGGGCAGATACGCAGTATTTT	CSVDPLGGWADTQYF
medium-sized	TRBJ2-1	TRBV29-1	TRBD1	TGCAGCGCTGACTCCGGGACAGGGGCTCGGGATGAGCAGTTCTTC	CSADSGTGARDEQFF
few	TRBJ1-5	TRBV19	-	TGTGCCAGTAGTAGCAGGGGTCGAGGGAGCAATCAGCCCCAGCATTTT	CASSSRGRGSNQPQHF
-	TRBJ2-2	TRBV7-2	-	TGTGCCAGCAGCTTAGGGGAGGGGGAGCTGTTTTTT	CASSLGEGELFF
few	TRBJ2-1	TRBV27	-	TGTGCCAGCAGGGTTAGGGAACTAAGTCTAAATGAGCAGTTCTTC	CASRVRELSLNEQFF
few	TRBJ1-6	TRBV6-4	TRBD1	TGTGCCAGCAGGGAGACAGGGGAGGATTCACCCCTCCACTTT	CASRETGEDSPLHF
medium-sized	TRBJ2-5	TRBV6-5	TRBD2	TGTGCCAGCAGTTACTTTGGGACGGCCGCCGGGGGGGCTGTAGAGACCCAGTACTTC	CASSYFGTAAGGAVETQYF
-	TRBJ1-5	TRBV24-1	-	TGTGCCACCAGTGATCGGTCGGGGCCCCAAGCCCAGCATTTT	CATSDRSGPQAQHF
-	TRBJ2-7	TRBV15	TRBD2	TGTGCCACCAAGCAAGCGGGAGAGAGGGACGAGCAGTACTTC	CATKQAGERDEQYF
-	TRBJ1-2	TRBV6-4	TRBD1	TGTGCCAGCAGTGTTACAGGGGGCGAGGGCTATGGCTACACCTTC	CASSVTGGEGYGYTF
few	TRBJ1-4	TRBV5-4	-	TGTGCCAGCAGCCGGGGGGCGGGTGAAAAACTGTTTTTT	CASSRGAGEKLFF